This T cell receptor (beta chain) was documented in a study of T cells in Graves' hyperthyroidism and ophthalmopathy. Notes on the study in general: Most thyroid clonotypes with frequency above 0.001 were detected in blood.

Note on this clonotype: Its antigen is still unknown.

This CDR3 spans 16 amino acids. V shed 0 bases, J shed 3 bases, and the junction held 0 bases outside the gene matches. Germline V gene data show CDR1 as LGHNT and CDR2 as FRNRAP. Amplification of TCR beta CDR3 regions was performed using RNA transcripts as template. HTBI primers were the set used in a first-round RT-PCR of the TCR CDR3. MiXCR, applied by TCRdb to the multiplex PCR reads, yields one record per CDR3 protein. The sample consists of about 560,000 distinct CDR3 sequences, over 15% of them appearing once. This TCR derives from a young woman with Graves' hyperthyroidism. The chain is built from TRBV12-5 and TRBJ2-3; TRBD2 matches 13 bases. The source material was blood. The CDR3, as DNA: TGTGCTAGTGGTTTGGTACTAGCGGGGGGGACAGATACGCAGTATTTT. As protein: CASGLVLAGGTDTQYF. Full variable domain (missing parts from reference TRBV12-5 and TRBJ2-3): DARVTQTPRHKVTEMGQEVTMRCQPILGHNTVFWYRQTMMQGLELLAYFRNRAPLDDSGMPKDRFSAEMPDATLATLKIQPSEPRDSAVYFCASGLVLAGGTDTQYFGPGTRLTVL.